The present entry profiles one T cell receptor beta chain with its context. The sample contains more than one DNA sequence encoding this CDR3. The data originate from a study of blood T cell repertoires in COVID-19. About the study: Donors in the United States, Italy and Spain gave samples during acute or convalescent COVID-19. T cells, B-cell-depleted T cells, or PBMCs supplied cDNA or gDNA.

A Seattle source enrolled patients during active infection and followed them longitudinally. Germline values: CDR1 SNHLY, CDR2 FYNNEI. The CDR3 sequence is 14 residues long. The J segment lost 3 bases and the V segment lost 5 bases, leaving 2 bases of the junction unmatched. Libraries were prepared by immunoSEQ multiplex PCR; TCRdb keeps only in-frame clonotypes and omits some of them. Altogether 430,000 or so clones are present, around 90% being singletons, with the ten largest covering roughly 0.76%. The sequencing input was peripheral blood. This clonotype was sampled from a man aged 18 to 30 with COVID-19, enrolled during active disease. The chain has TRBV2 and TRBJ1-4, with 8 bases fitting TRBD1. CDR3 sequence reads: CASSPDRANEKLFF. DNA of the CDR3: TGTGCCAGCAGTCCGGACAGGGCTAATGAAAAACTGTTTTTT.